Listed here are 6 T cell receptor beta chains from one sample, sequenced in a study of graft-versus-host responses after intestinal transplantation. Antigens of these TCRs are unknown. Assay: immunoSEQ multiplex PCR; the TCRdb copy retains only in-frame clones and omits some. The data hold just under 65,000 clones, with over 90% observed a single time. This material consisted of unstimulated CD8+ T cells sorted from spleen or lymph node cells, taken before transplant. These receptors all come from a human donor who was the organ donor for an intestinal transplant.

V gene TRBV12-5 combines with J gene TRBJ1-1, with D uncertain. Trimming pared 4 bases from V and 4 bases from J, leaving 7 bases between. Germline V gene sequence: CDR1 LGHNT, CDR2 FRNRAP. The CDR3 is 12 residues long. The CDR3 nucleotides read TGTGCTAGTGGTTACGGGAGCACTGAAGCTTTCTTT. This sequence encodes CASGYGSTEAFF.

This sequence joins TRBV9 and TRBJ2-1, with TRBD1 identical over 8 bases. J gave up 0 bases and V 0 bases, and 5 bases lay outside the gene matches. The CDR3 consists of 17 residues. Germline CDR1 and CDR2: SGDLS and YYNGEE. The CDR3 nucleotides read TGTGCCAGCAGCGTAGCCCGACAGGGGTCCTCCTACAATGAGCAGTTCTTC. It encodes CASSVARQGSSYNEQFF.

The V call is TRBV27, the J call TRBJ2-3, with 11 bases that match TRBD2. Germline-derived CDR1 and CDR2 are MNHEY and SMNVEV (reference sequence). This CDR3 contains 16 residues. Trimming removed 3 bases from V and 4 bases from J; junction bases left unmatched: 6. The CDR3 DNA sequence: TGTGCCAGCAGTTTCTTAGCGGGAGGGCCCTCAGATACGCAGTATTTT. This sequence encodes CASSFLAGGPSDTQYF.

This rearrangement joins TRBV6-5 to TRBJ1-2; no firm D call. The CDR3 has 15 amino acids. Germline V gene sequence: CDR1 MNHEY, CDR2 SVGAGI. V lost 1 base to trimming and J lost 8 bases, with 17 bases between them. The CDR3 loop reads CASSYYPTVLWGYTF. Here the CDR3 DNA reads TGTGCCAGCAGTTACTACCCCACAGTACTCTGGGGCTACACCTTC.

J is TRBJ2-3 and V is TRBV7-2; TRBD2 aligns across 10 bases. Germline CDR1 is SGHTA and CDR2 is FQGNSA. The V segment lost 4 bases and the J segment 3 bases; nucleotides outside the gene matches: 4. There are 15 residues in the CDR3. In nucleotides, the CDR3 is TGTGCCAGCAGCTACACTAGCGGGATGACAGATACGCAGTATTTT. This encodes CASSYTSGMTDTQYF. Looking up the rest from reference TRBV7-2 and TRBJ2-3 gives the full variable domain: GAGVSQSPSNKVTEKGKDVELRCDPISGHTALYWYRQSLGQGLEFLIYFQGNSAPDKSGLPSDRFSAERTGGSVSTLTIQRTQQEDSAVYLCASSYTSGMTDTQYFGPGTRLTVL.

The CDR3 region is CASSSLTGALFTIYF. The CDR3 DNA follows: TGTGCCAGCAGCTCCCTGACAGGGGCCCTTTTCACCATATATTTT. The rearrangement uses TRBV7-9 and TRBJ1-3; 8 bases align to TRBD1. Germline V gene data show CDR1 as SEHNR and CDR2 as FQNEAQ (reference sequence). CDR3 size: 15 residues. The V and J ends lost 4 bases and 9 bases, in that order; junction bases with no gene match: 11.